This T cell receptor (beta chain) was captured in a study of cytomegalovirus exposure and HLA in healthy donors. On this clone: The antigen remains unidentified.

The CDR3 spans 12 residues. The germline CDR1 and CDR2 sequences are MDHEN and SYDVKM. Trimming left V 6 bases short and J 3 bases short, with 9 bases between. Regarding the study as a whole: Listed as cytomegalovirus-associated were over 150 TCR beta chains. Three of the chains that were CMV-associated were confirmed in vitro to be specific for CMV antigens. A later analysis revealed that TCR association rates differed between HLA loci, peaking at DRB1 and bottoming out at HLA-C.

This PCR relied on a set of 60 Vbeta primers and 13 Jbeta primers. TCRdb's table, derived via immunoSEQ multiplex PCR, lists solely in-frame clones and lacks some. The table lists 150,000 to 200,000 clones, about two thirds of them singletons, with 3.5% to 5.5% in the top ten. Sequenced: PBMCs. The sequence came from a woman younger than 35 in good health and CMV-seropositive. This chain uses TRBV28 with TRBJ2-7; unclear D gene. CDR3 in DNA: TGTGCCAGCAGCTCGAAACTCTACGAGCAGTACTTC. Translating gives CASSSKLYEQYF.